This T cell receptor beta chain was observed in a study of blood T cell repertoires in COVID-19. Across the whole study: Researchers got acute and convalescent COVID-19 samples from the United States, Italy and Spain.

Participants were aged 18 to 89 years from roughly 26 US areas. Profiling relied on immunoSEQ multiplex PCR, and the TCRdb table lists in-frame clones only, not all of them. The table lists some 340,000 clones, roughly 90% of them singletons. V dropped 2 bases and J dropped 4 bases, with 17 bases sitting between them. This CDR3 is built from 16 residues. Per the germline V gene, CDR1 is SSHAT and CDR2 is FNYEAQ (reference sequence). Input material: PBMCs or T cells enriched from blood (not recorded which). The chain employs TRBV7-7 and TRBJ2-5; D is perhaps TRBD2 (7 bases). The source is a woman in her 30s who had been exposed to COVID-19. CDR3 nucleotides: TGTGCCAGCAGCTTATTGGGGGGGCCAAGATTAGAGACCCAGTACTTC. Translated, it gives CASSLLGGPRLETQYF.